The rows below give T cell receptor beta chains drawn from one sample of a study of cytomegalovirus exposure and HLA in healthy donors. Sequencing was performed with immunoSEQ multiplex PCR; in TCRdb, only in-frame clones are kept and a portion is missing. The table shows approximately 64,000 clones, with about 89% occurring only once. Sequenced material: PBMCs. All receptors come from a woman between 18 and 29 years old in good health and CMV-seronegative. Each CDR3 is given with its conserved first and last residue. Each record gives: clone size, V gene, J gene, CDR3 protein. Rows may omit the clone size; those that give it use once, few, many or a size class.

clone size: NA
V gene: TRBV6-5
J gene: TRBJ2-1
CDR3 protein: CASSYSTGEVSNEQFF

clone size: NA
V gene: TRBV13
J gene: TRBJ2-7
CDR3 protein: CASSLSLLDSEQYF

clone size: NA
V gene: TRBV6-4
J gene: TRBJ1-2
CDR3 protein: CASSGRTGDGYTF

clone size: NA
V gene: TRBV5-8
J gene: TRBJ1-5
CDR3 protein: CASSMREGLGGQPQHF

clone size: NA
V gene: TRBV19
J gene: TRBJ1-5
CDR3 protein: CASSTGTGINQPQHF

clone size: NA
V gene: TRBV19
J gene: TRBJ1-1
CDR3 protein: CASNSNRGMNTEAFF

clone size: NA
V gene: TRBV10-3
J gene: TRBJ2-7
CDR3 protein: CAMRPTEAYEQYF

clone size: NA
V gene: TRBV5-4
J gene: TRBJ2-3
CDR3 protein: CASSLAVRAADTQYF

clone size: NA
V gene: TRBV11-3
J gene: TRBJ2-1
CDR3 protein: CASSKTGSSYNEQFF

clone size: few
V gene: TRBV7-3
J gene: TRBJ2-7
CDR3 protein: CASSLVLTSGSYEQYF

clone size: NA
V gene: TRBV5-1
J gene: TRBJ2-7
CDR3 protein: CASSLAGGFEQYF

clone size: NA
V gene: TRBV9
J gene: TRBJ2-7
CDR3 protein: CASSVGTSGGAHEQYF

clone size: NA
V gene: TRBV18
J gene: TRBJ2-2
CDR3 protein: CASSPLPGQGAGELFF

clone size: NA
V gene: TRBV10-1
J gene: TRBJ1-2
CDR3 protein: CASMGACPYGYTF

clone size: NA
V gene: TRBV2
J gene: TRBJ2-1
CDR3 protein: CASTLNADSSYNEQFF

clone size: NA
V gene: TRBV10-3
J gene: TRBJ2-7
CDR3 protein: CAISEGQVLVSYEQYF

clone size: NA
V gene: TRBV6-6
J gene: TRBJ1-3
CDR3 protein: CASRGGTGASGNTIYF